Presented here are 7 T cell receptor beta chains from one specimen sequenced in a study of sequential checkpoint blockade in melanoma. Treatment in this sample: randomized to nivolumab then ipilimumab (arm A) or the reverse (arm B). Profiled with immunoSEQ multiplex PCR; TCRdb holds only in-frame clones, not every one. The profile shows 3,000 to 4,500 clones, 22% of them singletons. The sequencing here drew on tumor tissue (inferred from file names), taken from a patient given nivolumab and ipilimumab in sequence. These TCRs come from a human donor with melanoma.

As DNA, the CDR3 is TGCGCCAGCAGCCAAGACCCCAGGCGAAGGAACACCGGGGAGCTGTTTTTT. Protein sequence: CASSQDPRRRNTGELFF. The chain couples TRBV4-1 to TRBJ2-2; D is ambiguous. The CDR3 sequence is 17 residues long. The ends were cut back, 0 bases at V and 1 base at J, with 12 bases in the middle. Germline V gene sequence: CDR1 MGHRA, CDR2 YSYEKL.

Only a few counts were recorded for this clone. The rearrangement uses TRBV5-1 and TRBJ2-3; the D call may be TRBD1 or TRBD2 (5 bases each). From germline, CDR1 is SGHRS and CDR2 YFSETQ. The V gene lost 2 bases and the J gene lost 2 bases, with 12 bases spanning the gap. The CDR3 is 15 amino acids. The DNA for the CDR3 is TGCGCCAGCAGCTTCCGGCCGGGGACCACAGATACGCAGTATTTT. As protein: CASSFRPGTTDTQYF.

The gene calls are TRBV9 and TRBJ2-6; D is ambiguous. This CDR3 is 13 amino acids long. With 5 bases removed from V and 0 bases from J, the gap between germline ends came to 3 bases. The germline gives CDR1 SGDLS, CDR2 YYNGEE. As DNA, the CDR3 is TGTGCCAGCAGTGACTCTGGGGCCAACGTCCTGACTTTC. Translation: CASSDSGANVLTF.

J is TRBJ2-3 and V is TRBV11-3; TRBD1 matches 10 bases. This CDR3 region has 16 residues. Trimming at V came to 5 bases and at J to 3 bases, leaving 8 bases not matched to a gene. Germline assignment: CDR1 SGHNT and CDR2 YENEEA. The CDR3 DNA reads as TGTGCCAGCAGCCAAAGGACAGGGGGAAAAACAGATACGCAGTATTTT. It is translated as CASSQRTGGKTDTQYF.

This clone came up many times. CDR3 DNA sequence: TGTGCCAGCAGCCGGGACAGAAGCTCTGGGGCCAACGTCCTGACTTTC. It specifies CASSRDRSSGANVLTF. This chain uses TRBV11-3 with TRBJ2-6, with 7 nucleotides matching TRBD1. From germline, CDR1 is SGHNT and CDR2 YENEEA. Germline trimming cut 5 bases from V and 0 bases from J; bases unmatched to any gene: 4. The CDR3 has 16 amino acids.

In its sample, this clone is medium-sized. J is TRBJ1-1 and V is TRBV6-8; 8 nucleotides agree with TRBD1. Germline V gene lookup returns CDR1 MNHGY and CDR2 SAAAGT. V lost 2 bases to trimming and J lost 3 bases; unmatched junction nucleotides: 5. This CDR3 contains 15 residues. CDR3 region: CASSYGQGGYTEAFF. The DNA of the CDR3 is TGTGCCAGCAGTTACGGACAGGGAGGGTACACTGAAGCTTTCTTT.

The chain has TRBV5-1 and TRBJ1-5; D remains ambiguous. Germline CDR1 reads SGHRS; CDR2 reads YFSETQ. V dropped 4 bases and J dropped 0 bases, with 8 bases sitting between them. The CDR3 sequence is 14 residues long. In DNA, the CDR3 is TGCGCCAGCAGCCCAATACCTAGCAATCAGCCCCAGCATTTT. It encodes CASSPIPSNQPQHF.